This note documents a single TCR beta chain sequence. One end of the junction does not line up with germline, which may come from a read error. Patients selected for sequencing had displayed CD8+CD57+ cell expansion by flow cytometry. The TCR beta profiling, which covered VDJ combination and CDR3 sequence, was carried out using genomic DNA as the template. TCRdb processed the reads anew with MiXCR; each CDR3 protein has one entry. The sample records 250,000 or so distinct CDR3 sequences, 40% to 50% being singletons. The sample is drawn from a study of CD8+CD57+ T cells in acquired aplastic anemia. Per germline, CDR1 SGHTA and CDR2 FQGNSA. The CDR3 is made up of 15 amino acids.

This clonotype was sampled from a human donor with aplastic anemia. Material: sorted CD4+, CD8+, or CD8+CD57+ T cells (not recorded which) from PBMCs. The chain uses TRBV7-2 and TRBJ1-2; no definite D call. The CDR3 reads CAGSDTRAHSHGYTF. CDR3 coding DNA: TGTGCCGGCAGCGACACTCGGGCGCACAGTCATGGCTACACCTTC.